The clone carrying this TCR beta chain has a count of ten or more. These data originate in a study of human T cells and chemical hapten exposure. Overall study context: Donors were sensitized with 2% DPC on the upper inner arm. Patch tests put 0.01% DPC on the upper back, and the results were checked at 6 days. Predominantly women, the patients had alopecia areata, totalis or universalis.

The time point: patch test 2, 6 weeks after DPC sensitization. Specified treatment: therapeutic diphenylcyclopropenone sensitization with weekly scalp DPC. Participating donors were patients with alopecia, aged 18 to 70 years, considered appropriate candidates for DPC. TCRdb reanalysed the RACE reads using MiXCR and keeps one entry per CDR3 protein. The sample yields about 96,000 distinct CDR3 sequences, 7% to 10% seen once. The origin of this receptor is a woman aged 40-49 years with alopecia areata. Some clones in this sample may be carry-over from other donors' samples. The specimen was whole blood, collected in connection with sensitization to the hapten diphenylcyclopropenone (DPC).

DNA of the CDR3: TGTGCCTGGAGTAGACTTTCGGGCGGCAATCAGCCCCAGCATTTT. Translated: CAWSRLSGGNQPQHF. The chain combines TRBV30 with TRBJ1-5; no reliable D call. Germline CDR1 and CDR2: GTSNPN and SVGIG (reference sequence). Trimming took 2 bases from V and 2 from J, leaving 13 bases between them. This CDR3 has 15 residues.